This T cell receptor (beta chain) was profiled in a study of human T cells and chemical hapten exposure. This clonotype has a count of ten or more. Via MiXCR, TCRdb re-called the 5' RACE reads, giving one row per CDR3 protein. This table holds around 140,000 distinct CDR3 sequences, roughly 4% found once. Whole blood that had not been fractionated was the source of extracted total RNA. The sequence derives from a female donor in good health.

CDR3 in amino acids: CASSPTDSGANVLTF. The CDR3 DNA sequence: TGCGCCAGCAGCCCGACAGACTCTGGGGCCAACGTCCTGACTTTC. This chain links TRBV5-1 with TRBJ2-6; possibly TRBD1 for D (5 bases). The CDR3 is made up of 15 amino acids. V dropped 4 bases and J dropped 0 bases, with 8 bases sitting between them. CDR1 is SGHRS, CDR2 YFSETQ, per germline.